A selection of T cell receptor beta chains follows, all from one sample in a study of blood T cell repertoires in COVID-19. The repertoire was sequenced with immunoSEQ multiplex PCR; TCRdb's copy has only in-frame clones and lacks some. The profile shows roughly 78,000 clones, approximately 89% of them singletons. Specimen: peripheral blood. These receptors were collected from an older woman with acute or convalescent COVID-19. The CDR3 runs from the conserved cysteine through the conserved F or W.

v_gene | CDR3aa
TRBV29-1 | CSVWANEQFF
TRBV9 | CASSREGLPAYEQYF
TRBV2 | CASSAYRGDTEAFF
TRBV28 | CASSLSSGGPTDTQYF
TRBV28 | CASTPGVSGQHF
TRBV4-1 | CASSQEGGAREQYF
TRBV3-1/TRBV3-2 | CASSHGDRGRETQYF
TRBV2 | CASSRGENYGYTF
TRBV7-2 | CASSLALLAGGDEQFF
TRBV11-3 | CASSLGVGGSTDTQYF
TRBV7-9 | CASSPRGTTGNTEAFF
TRBV21-1 | CASSTSTGQEPQHF
TRBV6-5 | CASSFTGNYGYTF
TRBV9 | CASSTRTSGNSDTQYF
TRBV29-1 | CSVGTSRSYEQYF
TRBV9 | CASSEGTAEKLFF
TRBV28 | CASSLTGLAGGTISNEQFF
TRBV28 | CASSTGLGLYEQYF
TRBV10-2 | CASSAQTSLNEQFF
TRBV6-4 | CASSRGGTGELFF
TRBV4-3 | CASSQDLRDLGMNTEAFF
TRBV28 | CASSLAGTGGAANEKLFF
TRBV24-1 | CATSDSGDRGIHEQYF
TRBV5-1 | CASSLASDTEAFF
TRBV6-5 | CASSSGYSNQPQHF
TRBV28 | CASSLDRGLSGANVLTF
TRBV7-3 | CASSPQGGLTYEQYF
TRBV15 | CATSRASGTDTQYF
TRBV6-5 | CASSYDREFGYTF
TRBV7-2 | CASSLDAGGNGDEQFF
TRBV6-2/TRBV6-3 | CASSYQANEQFF
TRBV5-1 | CASSLAGGTDTQYF
TRBV2 | CASRSLAATDTQYF
TRBV15 | CATSGGTTGNQPQHF
TRBV9 | CASSVAPMRPNYGYTF
TRBV6-5 | CASNLDRARTEAFF
TRBV10-2 | CASSESGQDSPLHF
TRBV6-2/TRBV6-3 | CASSYSQAGTSYEQYF
TRBV7-9 | CASSLDRVNSPLHF
TRBV5-1 | CASSLSASEGWGYTF
TRBV7-3 | CASSHRLAGGRETGELFF
TRBV7-2 | CASSTRLDEKLFF
TRBV6-5 | CASSYLRGTEAFF
TRBV28 | CASSRTGGYEQYF
TRBV27 | CASSPGQGYRSNTEAFF
TRBV19 | CASSIGAGADEQYF
TRBV11-3 | CASSFRTGGTGELFF
TRBV9 | CASSVHPSRTSFCEQYF
TRBV4-1 | CASSQEDSPAQPQHF
TRBV19 | CASSIRGQGVTYEQYF
TRBV18 | CASSPGLAGAQTQYF
TRBV2 | CASREDWYEQYF
TRBV15 | CATSRDGGGFDTQYF
TRBV30 | CAWSPGDRGANEKLFF
TRBV28 | CASSSPFFRQFF